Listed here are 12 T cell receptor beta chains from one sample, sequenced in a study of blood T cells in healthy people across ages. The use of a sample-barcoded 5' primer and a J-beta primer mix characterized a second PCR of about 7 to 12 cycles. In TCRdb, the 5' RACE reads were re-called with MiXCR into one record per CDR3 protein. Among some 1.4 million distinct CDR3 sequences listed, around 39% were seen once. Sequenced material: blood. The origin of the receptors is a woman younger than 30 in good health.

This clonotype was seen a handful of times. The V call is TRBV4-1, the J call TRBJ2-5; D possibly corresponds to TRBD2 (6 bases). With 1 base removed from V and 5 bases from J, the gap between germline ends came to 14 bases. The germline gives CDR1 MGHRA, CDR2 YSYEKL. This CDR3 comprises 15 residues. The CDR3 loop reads CASSQVVNGGETQYF. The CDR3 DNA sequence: TGCGCCAGCAGCCAAGTAGTCAACGGGGGTGAGACCCAGTACTTC.

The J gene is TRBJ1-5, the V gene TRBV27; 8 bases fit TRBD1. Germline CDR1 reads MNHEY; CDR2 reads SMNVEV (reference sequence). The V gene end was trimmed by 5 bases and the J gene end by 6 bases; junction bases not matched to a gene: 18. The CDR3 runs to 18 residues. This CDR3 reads CASSPRYRGQGSPQPQHF. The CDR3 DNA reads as TGTGCCAGCAGTCCCCGTTACCGAGGACAGGGCTCCCCTCAGCCCCAGCATTTT.

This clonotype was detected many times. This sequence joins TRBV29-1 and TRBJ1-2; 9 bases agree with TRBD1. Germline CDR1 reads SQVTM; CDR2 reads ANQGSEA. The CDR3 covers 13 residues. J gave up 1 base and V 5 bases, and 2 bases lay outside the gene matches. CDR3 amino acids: CSVRTGDNYGYTF. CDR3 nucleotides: TGCAGCGTTCGGACAGGGGATAACTATGGCTACACCTTC.

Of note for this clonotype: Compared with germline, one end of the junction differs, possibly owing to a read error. CDR3 sequence reads: CASSESQNSGVNVLTF. CDR3 in DNA: TGTGCCAGCAGTGAAAGCCAGAACTCTGGGGTCAACGTCCTGACTTTC. V is TRBV2 and J is TRBJ2-6; D call uncertain. The CDR3 spans 16 residues. The germline CDR1 and CDR2 sequences are SNHLY and FYNNEI.

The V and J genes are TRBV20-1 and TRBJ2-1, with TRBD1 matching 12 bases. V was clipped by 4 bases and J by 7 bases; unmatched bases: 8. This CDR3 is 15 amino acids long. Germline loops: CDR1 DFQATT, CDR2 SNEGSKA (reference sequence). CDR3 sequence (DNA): TGCAGTGCTATTCAAGGGACAGGGGGCTGGAATGAGCAGTTCTTC. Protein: CSAIQGTGGWNEQFF.

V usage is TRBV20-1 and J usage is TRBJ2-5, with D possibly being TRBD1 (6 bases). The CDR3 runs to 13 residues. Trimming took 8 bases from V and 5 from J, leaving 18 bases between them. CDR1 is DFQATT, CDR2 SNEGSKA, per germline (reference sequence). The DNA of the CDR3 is TGCAGTCCCGAATACAGTGGACAGGAGACCCAGTACTTC. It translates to CSPEYSGQETQYF.

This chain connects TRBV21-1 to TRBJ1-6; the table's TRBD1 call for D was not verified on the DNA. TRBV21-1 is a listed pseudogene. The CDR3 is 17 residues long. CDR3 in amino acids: CASSNRPGPSNNSPLHF. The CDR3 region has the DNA TGTGCCAGCAGCAATAGACCGGGACCCTCGAATAATTCACCCCTCCACTTT.

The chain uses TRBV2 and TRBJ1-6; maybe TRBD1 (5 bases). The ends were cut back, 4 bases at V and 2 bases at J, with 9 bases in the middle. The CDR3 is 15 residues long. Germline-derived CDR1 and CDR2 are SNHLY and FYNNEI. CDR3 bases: TGTGCCAGCAGTGTGTCGGGGGCCTATAATTCACCCCTCCACTTT. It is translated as CASSVSGAYNSPLHF.

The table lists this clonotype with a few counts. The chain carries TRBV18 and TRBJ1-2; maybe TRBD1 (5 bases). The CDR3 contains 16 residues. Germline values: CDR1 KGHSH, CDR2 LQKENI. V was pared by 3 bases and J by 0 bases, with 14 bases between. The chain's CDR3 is CASSPQSTATNYGYTF. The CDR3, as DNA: TGTGCCAGCTCACCCCAGTCGACAGCCACTAACTATGGCTACACCTTC.

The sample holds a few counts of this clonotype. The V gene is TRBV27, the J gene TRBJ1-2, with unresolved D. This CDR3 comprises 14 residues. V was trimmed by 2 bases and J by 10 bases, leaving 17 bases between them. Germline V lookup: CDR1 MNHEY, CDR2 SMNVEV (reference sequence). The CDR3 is CASSLNRELSDYTF. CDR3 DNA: TGTGCCAGCAGTTTAAATAGGGAGCTCAGCGACTACACCTTC.

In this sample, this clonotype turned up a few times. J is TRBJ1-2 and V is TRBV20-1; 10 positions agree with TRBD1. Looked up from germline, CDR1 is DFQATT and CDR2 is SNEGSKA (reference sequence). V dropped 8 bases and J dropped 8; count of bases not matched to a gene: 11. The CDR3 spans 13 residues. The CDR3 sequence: CSNSGTGVGGYTF. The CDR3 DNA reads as TGCAGTAATTCCGGGACAGGGGTGGGCGGCTACACCTTC.

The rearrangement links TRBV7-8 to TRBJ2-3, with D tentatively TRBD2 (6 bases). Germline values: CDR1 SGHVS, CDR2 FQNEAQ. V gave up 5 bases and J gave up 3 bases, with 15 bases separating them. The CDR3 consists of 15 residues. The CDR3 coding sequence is TGTGCCAGCAGCCATCGCAGCGGGCGAACAGATACGCAGTATTTT. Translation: CASSHRSGRTDTQYF.